A selection of T cell receptor beta chains follows, all from one sample in a study of T cell repertoires in cytomegalovirus infection. TCRdb recomputed calls from the reads with MiXCR, one row per CDR3 protein. The sample carries 200,000 to 250,000 distinct CDR3 sequences, 6.5% recorded once. Sequenced material: PBMCs. These receptor sequences come from a human donor in good health (CMV status not recorded). Some clones in this sample may be carry-over from other donors' samples. Each CDR3 is given with its conserved first and last residue. The D gene is left open where the match is weak. Only part of the rows carry a size: once, few, many, or a class if the clone is expanded.

abundance,d_gene,j_gene,v_gene,CDR3nt,CDR3aa
few,NA,TRBJ2-1,TRBV6-2/TRBV6-3,TGTGCCAGCAGTTGGGTCGTGAGCCAATACAATGAGCAGTTCTTC,CASSWVVSQYNEQFF
many,NA,TRBJ1-1,TRBV20-1,TGCAGTGCTAGTGGACCCTCCACAGGGAGAAAGACCACTGAAGCTTTCTTT,CSASGPSTGRKTTEAFF
NA,TRBD1,TRBJ1-2,TRBV29-1,TGCAGCGTTACCGCCGAACAGGGGGACTATGGCTACACCTTC,CSVTAEQGDYGYTF
many,NA,TRBJ2-2,TRBV7-2,TGTGCCAGCAGCTTAATCTCCGGGGAGCTGTTTTTT,CASSLISGELFF
NA,NA,TRBJ2-4,TRBV2,TGTGCCAGCAGTGAATTAGGAGGGGGGGCCAAAAACATTCAGTACTTC,CASSELGGGAKNIQYF
few,NA,TRBJ2-1,TRBV29-1,TGCAGCGTGGGGAGGCAAGTCTACAATGAGCAGTTCTTC,CSVGRQVYNEQFF
many,NA,TRBJ2-2,TRBV28,TGTGCCAGCAGTTCCTACAGGGATGAGAACACCGGGGAGCTGTTTTTT,CASSSYRDENTGELFF
NA,NA,TRBJ2-7,TRBV29-1,TGCAGCGTTGGATCCGGGTTCTACGAGCAGTACTTC,CSVGSGFYEQYF
many,NA,TRBJ1-1,TRBV4-2,TGTGCCAGCAGCCAAGGAGGGCTGACTGAAGCTTTCTTT,CASSQGGLTEAFF
many,NA,TRBJ1-1,TRBV7-9,TGTGCCAGCCGCTCCCAGGCTGACACTGAAGCTTTCTTT,CASRSQADTEAFF
many,NA,TRBJ2-3,TRBV29-1,TGCAGCGTTGAAGATTCTGTGGTAGCAGATACGCAGTATTTT,CSVEDSVVADTQYF
many,NA,TRBJ1-2,TRBV29-1,TGCAGCGTTGATATACCCTTGACCGGGACATCGGATGGCTACACCTTC,CSVDIPLTGTSDGYTF
many,NA,TRBJ2-3,TRBV2,TGTGCCAGCAGTGGGGTTACTAAGGATACGCAGTATTTT,CASSGVTKDTQYF
few,TRBD1,TRBJ1-1,TRBV20-1,TGCAGTGCTAGTTTCCTTGTTGGGACAGGTTCGAACACTGAAGCTTTCTTT,CSASFLVGTGSNTEAFF
few,NA,TRBJ2-3,TRBV10-3,TGTGCCATCAGTGAGGGGCCCGGGGGGCGAGCAGATACGCAGTATTTT,CAISEGPGGRADTQYF
NA,NA,TRBJ2-7,TRBV28,TGTGCCAGCAGTCCTCCAGGGACATGGGGGGGCTACGATCAGTACTTC,CASSPPGTWGGYDQYF
NA,TRBD1,TRBJ2-2,TRBV30,TGTGCCTGGAGGAAACGGACAGGGTGGGCCGGGGAGCTGTTTTTT,CAWRKRTGWAGELFF
many,NA,TRBJ1-2,TRBV20-1,TGCAGTGCTAGGTGGGGGGGCGATGGCTACACCTTC,CSARWGGDGYTF
many,NA,TRBJ1-2,TRBV19,TGTGCCATTTCGACCAGGGGCAGCTATGGCTACACCTTC,CAISTRGSYGYTF
many,NA,TRBJ2-1,TRBV7-2,TGTGCCAGCAGCTCCCTTGTCGGCGTAGGGGGGGAGCAGTTCTTC,CASSSLVGVGGEQFF
NA,NA,TRBJ1-2,TRBV28,TGTGCCAGCAGCTCGCCCGGGCAGAACTATGGCTACACCTTC,CASSSPGQNYGYTF
many,NA,TRBJ1-2,TRBV7-2,TGTGCCAGCAGCTCCTGGCCCCGAGGTTCTAACTATGGCTACACCTTC,CASSSWPRGSNYGYTF
many,TRBD1,TRBJ2-5,TRBV4-3,TGCGCCAGCAGCCAAAAAGCCGGACAGGGAATGGAGACCCAGTACTTC,CASSQKAGQGMETQYF
NA,NA,TRBJ2-1,TRBV18,TGTGCCAGCTCACCACCCAGGGTATCCGACAATGAGCAGTTCTTC,CASSPPRVSDNEQFF
many,NA,TRBJ1-1,TRBV30,TGTGCCTGGAGCCCCCAGTGGAACACTGAAGCTTTCTTT,CAWSPQWNTEAFF
many,TRBD1,TRBJ1-5,TRBV18,TGTGCCAGCTCACCCACAGGACAGGATCAGCCCCAGCATTTT,CASSPTGQDQPQHF
many,NA,TRBJ1-5,TRBV28,TGTGCCAGCAGTTTTCCCCCCAATCAGCCCCAGCATTTT,CASSFPPNQPQHF
NA,TRBD1,TRBJ2-2,TRBV6-2/TRBV6-3,TGTGCCACCCTGGGACAGGCGCGCACCGGGGAGCTGTTTTTT,CATLGQARTGELFF
many,TRBD2,TRBJ2-3,TRBV20-1,TGCAGTGCTATGGGGGCTAGCGGGGTGAGCACAGATACGCAGTATTTT,CSAMGASGVSTDTQYF
many,NA,TRBJ1-6,TRBV20-1,TGCAGTGCTCTTCCCCAGGGCCTATCATATAATTCACCCCTCCACTTT,CSALPQGLSYNSPLHF
many,TRBD1,TRBJ2-7,TRBV20-1,TGCAGTGCTAGCCGGAACCGGGACAGCTCCTACGAGCAGTACTTC,CSASRNRDSSYEQYF
many,NA,TRBJ1-2,TRBV2,TGTGCCAGCAGTGAATCTCGGACGACGGGGGGCTACACCTTC,CASSESRTTGGYTF
many,TRBD1,TRBJ2-3,TRBV28,TGTGCCAGCAGCGGACAGGGTTGGGGTGGTACTAGCACAGATACGCAGTATTTT,CASSGQGWGGTSTDTQYF
many,TRBD1,TRBJ2-2,TRBV7-8,TGTGCCAGCAGCCTCTCCCGGGACAGGAGATCCGGGGAGCTGTTTTTT,CASSLSRDRRSGELFF
many,TRBD1,TRBJ2-7,TRBV7-2,TGTGCCAGCAGCAGGGGGCAGGGGAACTCCTACGAGCAGTACTTC,CASSRGQGNSYEQYF
few,NA,TRBJ1-3,TRBV14,TGTGCCAGCAGTAGCGGGGACTACTCTGGAAACACCATATATTTT,CASSSGDYSGNTIYF
many,NA,TRBJ2-5,TRBV20-1,TGCAGTGCTGGTGGGGGGTTAAAAGAGACCCAGTACTTC,CSAGGGLKETQYF
many,NA,TRBJ2-7,TRBV15,TGTGCCACCTCTTCTGCTTTGGGTTCCTACGAGCAGTACTTC,CATSSALGSYEQYF
many,NA,TRBJ2-2,TRBV2,TGTGCCAGCAGAATTTCTGAGGGCACCGGGGAGCTGTTTTTT,CASRISEGTGELFF
few,NA,TRBJ2-3,TRBV12-3/TRBV12-4,TGTGCCAGCAGTCTCTTCGAGACAGATACGCAGTATTTT,CASSLFETDTQYF
many,NA,TRBJ1-2,TRBV29-1,TGCAGCGTTGAGGGGGGCTTCTATGGCTACACCTTC,CSVEGGFYGYTF
NA,NA,TRBJ1-1,TRBV29-1,TGCAGCGTCCAGGGAGGGATCACTGAAGCTTTCTTT,CSVQGGITEAFF
many,NA,TRBJ1-6,TRBV7-2,TGTGCCAGCAGCCTAAGTAAGGGTTCACCCCTCCACTTT,CASSLSKGSPLHF
NA,TRBD1,TRBJ1-3,TRBV20-1,TGCAGTGTATACAGGGGGCCCGGAAACACCATATATTTT,CSVYRGPGNTIYF
few,TRBD1,TRBJ1-1,TRBV7-9,TGTGCCAGCAGCTTAGATGACAGGGGTGAAGCTTTCTTT,CASSLDDRGEAFF
many,NA,TRBJ1-5,TRBV19,TGTGCCAGTAGGATGAATTGGACACTAGGCCAGCATTTT,CASRMNWTLGQHF
many,NA,TRBJ2-5,TRBV20-1,TGCAGTGCTCTCGGACAGAGCCAAGAGACCCAGTACTTC,CSALGQSQETQYF
few,NA,TRBJ1-1,TRBV12-3/TRBV12-4,TGTGCCAGCAGTTTAGCCCCGACGAGCAGGCCAACTGAAGCTTTCTTT,CASSLAPTSRPTEAFF
many,NA,TRBJ1-2,TRBV30,TGTGCCTGGAGTGACAGTCGTAACTATGGCTACACCTTC,CAWSDSRNYGYTF
NA,NA,TRBJ1-5,TRBV7-9,TGTGCCAGCAGCCAATCGAACCGGGACTTCAATCAGCCCCAGCATTTT,CASSQSNRDFNQPQHF
many,NA,TRBJ1-1,TRBV7-2,TGTGCCAGCAGCTTTAGGGGGGGACACGGAGGTACTGAAGCTTTCTTT,CASSFRGGHGGTEAFF
many,NA,TRBJ2-3,TRBV12-3/TRBV12-4,TGTGCCAGCACCCCGCTGGGGCCAGATACGCAGTATTTT,CASTPLGPDTQYF
many,TRBD1,TRBJ1-6,TRBV19,TGTGCCAGTAGTCCCGGGACAGGGGCCTCACCCCTCCACTTT,CASSPGTGASPLHF
many,NA,TRBJ2-7,TRBV28,TGTGCCAGCATCGGCACATTTGGAACCTACGAGCAGTACTTC,CASIGTFGTYEQYF
many,NA,TRBJ1-3,TRBV6-1,TGTGCCAGCAGTGATGGCCTCTCTGGAAACACCATATATTTT,CASSDGLSGNTIYF
many,TRBD1,TRBJ2-3,TRBV29-1,TGCAGCGTCGCCGGGACAGAAGACACAGATACGCAGTATTTT,CSVAGTEDTDTQYF
many,NA,TRBJ1-1,TRBV7-2,TGTGCCAGCAGCTTACTTGGGCCAACTGAAGCTTTCTTT,CASSLLGPTEAFF
many,NA,TRBJ2-3,TRBV18,TGTGCCAGCTCACCAGTCACAGATACGCAGTATTTT,CASSPVTDTQYF
NA,NA,TRBJ2-5,TRBV28,TGTGCCAGCAGTTCGTCACGGAAAGGACCCCAAGAGACCCAGTACTTC,CASSSSRKGPQETQYF
many,TRBD1,TRBJ1-6,TRBV7-2,TGTGCCAGCAGCTTAGGCCATCCGGGACAGTCTAATTCACCCCTCCACTTT,CASSLGHPGQSNSPLHF